This T cell receptor beta chain was recorded in a study of Ad26.COV2.S vaccination and SARS-CoV-2 variants. Study at large: Within the COV1001 Ad26.COV2.S trial arm, the donor was enrolled. Ad26.COV2.S was injected intramuscularly once or twice, 56 days apart.

Described treatment: around 19 received Ad26.COV2.S at low or high dose, single or two shots; about 5 received placebo; per-sample allocation not given. Samples analyzed were those drawn on day 63 after the first vaccine or placebo injection. The table came from immunoSEQ multiplex PCR; TCRdb's copy has only in-frame clones and leaves some out. This table has approximately 420,000 clones, more than 75% appearing once. The CDR3 runs 11 residues. Trimming stripped 1 base from V and 10 bases from J, with 7 bases between. This clone has only a few counts. The TCR was taken from a person between 18 and 65 years old who received the Ad26.COV2.S COVID-19 vaccine or a placebo. The source material was peripheral blood, sampled in a trial of Ad26.COV2.S vaccine versus placebo. The gene calls are TRBV12-3 or TRBV12-4 and TRBJ1-1; no definite D call. The CDR3 protein is CASSLVGSAFF. In DNA form, the CDR3 reads TGTGCCAGCAGTTTAGTAGGGTCAGCTTTCTTT.